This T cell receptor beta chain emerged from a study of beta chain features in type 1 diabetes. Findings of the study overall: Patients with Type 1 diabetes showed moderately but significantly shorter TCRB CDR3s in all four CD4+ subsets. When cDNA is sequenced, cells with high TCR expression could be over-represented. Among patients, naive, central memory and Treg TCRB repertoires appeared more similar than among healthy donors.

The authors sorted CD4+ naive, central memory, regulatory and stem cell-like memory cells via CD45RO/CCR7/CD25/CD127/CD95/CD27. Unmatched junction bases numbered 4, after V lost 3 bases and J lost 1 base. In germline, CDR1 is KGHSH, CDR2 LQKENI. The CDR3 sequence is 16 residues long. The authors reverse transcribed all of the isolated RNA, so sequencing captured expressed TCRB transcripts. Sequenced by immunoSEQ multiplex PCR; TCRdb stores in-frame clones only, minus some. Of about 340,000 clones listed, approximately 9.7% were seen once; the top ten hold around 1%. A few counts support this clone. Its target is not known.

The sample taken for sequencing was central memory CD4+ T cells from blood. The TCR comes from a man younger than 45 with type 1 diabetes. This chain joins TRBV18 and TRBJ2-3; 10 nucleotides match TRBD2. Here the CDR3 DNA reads TGTGCCAGCTCACCTCTCCTAGCGGGGGGCACAGATACGCAGTATTTT. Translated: CASSPLLAGGTDTQYF. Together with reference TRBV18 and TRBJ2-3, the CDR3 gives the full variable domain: NAGVMQNPRHLVRRRGQEARLRCSPMKGHSHVYWYRQLPEEGLKFMVYLQKENIIDESGMPKERFSAEFPKEGPSILRIQQVVRGDSAAYFCASSPLLAGGTDTQYFGPGTRLTVL.